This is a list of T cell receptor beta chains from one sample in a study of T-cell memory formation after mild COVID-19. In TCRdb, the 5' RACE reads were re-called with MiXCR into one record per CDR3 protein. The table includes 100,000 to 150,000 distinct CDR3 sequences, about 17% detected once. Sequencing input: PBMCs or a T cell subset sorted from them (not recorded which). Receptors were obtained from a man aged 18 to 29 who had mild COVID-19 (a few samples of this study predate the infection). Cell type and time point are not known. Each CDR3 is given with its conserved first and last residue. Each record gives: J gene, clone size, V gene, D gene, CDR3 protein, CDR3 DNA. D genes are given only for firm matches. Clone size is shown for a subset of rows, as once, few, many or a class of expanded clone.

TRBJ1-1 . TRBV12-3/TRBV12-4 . CASSSQWGGRTEAFF TGTGCCAGCAGCTCTCAGTGGGGAGGGAGGACTGAAGCTTTCTTT
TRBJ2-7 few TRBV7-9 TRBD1 CASSSRDRGAEQYF TGTGCCAGCAGCTCCAGGGACAGGGGGGCCGAGCAGTACTTC
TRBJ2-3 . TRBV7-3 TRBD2 CASSLLAGAITDTQYF TGTGCCAGCAGCCTACTAGCGGGGGCCATCACAGATACGCAGTATTTT
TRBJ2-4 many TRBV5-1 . CASSFRPGDKNIQYF TGCGCCAGCAGCTTTCGACCGGGGGACAAAAACATTCAGTACTTC
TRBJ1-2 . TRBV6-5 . CASSYSGRNYGYTF TGTGCCAGCAGTTACTCGGGCAGGAACTATGGCTACACCTTC
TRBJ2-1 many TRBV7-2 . CASSLAPSPLGGEQFF TGTGCCAGCAGCTTAGCCCCTAGCCCCCTCGGGGGTGAGCAGTTCTTC
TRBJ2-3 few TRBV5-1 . CASSSQGPPDTQYF TGCGCCAGCAGCTCACAGGGCCCTCCGGATACGCAGTATTTT
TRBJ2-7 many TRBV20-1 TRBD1 CSATMDRVTYEQYF TGCAGTGCTACAATGGACAGGGTCACCTACGAGCAGTACTTC
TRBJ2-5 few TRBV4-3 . CASSQTTGSPNGETQYF TGCGCCAGCAGCCAAACGACCGGGAGCCCTAACGGCGAGACCCAGTACTTC
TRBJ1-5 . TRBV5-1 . CASSADSDNQPQHF TGCGCCAGCAGCGCGGACAGCGATAATCAGCCCCAGCATTTT
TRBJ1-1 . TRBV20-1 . CSASRARASTEAFF TGCAGTGCTAGTCGGGCTAGGGCGTCCACTGAAGCTTTCTTT
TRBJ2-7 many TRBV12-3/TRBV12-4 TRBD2 CASRLMGGAYEQYF TGTGCCAGCAGACTCATGGGAGGGGCCTACGAGCAGTACTTC
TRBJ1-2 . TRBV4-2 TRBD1 CASSQDRGQGNYGYTF TGTGCCAGCAGCCAAGATCGGGGACAGGGGAACTATGGCTACACCTTC
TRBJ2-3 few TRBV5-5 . CASSFPGDTQYF TGTGCCAGCAGCTTCCCCGGGGATACGCAGTATTTT
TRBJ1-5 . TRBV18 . CASSPSGNNQPQHF TGTGCCAGCTCACCGTCCGGGAACAATCAGCCCCAGCATTTT
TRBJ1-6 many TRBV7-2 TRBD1 CASSSRQGTANSPLHF TGTGCCAGCAGCTCAAGACAGGGAACCGCTAATTCACCCCTCCACTTT
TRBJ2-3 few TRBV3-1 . CASSPRSSTDTQYF TGTGCCAGCAGCCCCCGATCGAGCACAGATACGCAGTATTTT
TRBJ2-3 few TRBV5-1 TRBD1 CASKAWTGPSTDTQYF TGCGCCAGCAAGGCTTGGACAGGACCTAGCACAGATACGCAGTATTTT
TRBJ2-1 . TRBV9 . CASSYRDDLEQFF TGTGCCAGCAGCTATCGGGACGACTTAGAGCAGTTCTTC
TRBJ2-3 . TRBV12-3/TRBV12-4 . CALGVGYSTDTQYF TGTGCCTTAGGCGTGGGTTATAGCACAGATACGCAGTATTTT
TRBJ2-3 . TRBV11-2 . CASSLDRQLPTDTQYF TGTGCCAGCAGCTTAGATCGTCAGCTACCCACAGATACGCAGTATTTT
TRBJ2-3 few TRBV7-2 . CASSPVIRTDTQYF TGTGCCAGCAGCCCTGTTATCCGCACAGATACGCAGTATTTT
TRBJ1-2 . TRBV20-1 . CSARVDTYGYTF TGCAGTGCTAGAGTCGACACCTATGGCTACACCTTC
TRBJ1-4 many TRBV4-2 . CASSQSFGAYPLRLFF TGTGCCAGCAGCCAAAGTTTTGGGGCCTACCCACTCAGACTGTTTTTT
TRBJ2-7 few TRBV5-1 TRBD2 CASSSTASGGLTYEQYF TGCGCCAGCAGCTCCACCGCTAGCGGGGGGCTAACCTACGAGCAGTACTTC
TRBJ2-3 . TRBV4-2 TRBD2 CASSQVELAGENSTDTQYF TGTGCCAGCAGCCAAGTCGAACTAGCGGGGGAGAATAGCACAGATACGCAGTATTTT
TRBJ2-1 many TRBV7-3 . CASSLTRGGPSSYNEQFF TGTGCCAGCAGCTTAACCAGGGGGGGCCCGAGCTCCTACAATGAGCAGTTCTTC
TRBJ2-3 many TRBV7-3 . CASSLTQADTQYF TGTGCCAGCAGCTTAACGCAGGCAGATACGCAGTATTTT
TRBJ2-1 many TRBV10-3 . CAISEPESQGYKQFF TGTGCCATCAGTGAGCCGGAGTCCCAGGGGTATAAGCAGTTCTTC
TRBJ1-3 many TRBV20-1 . CSAKDRTSGNTIYF TGCAGTGCTAAAGACAGGACCTCTGGAAACACCATATATTTT
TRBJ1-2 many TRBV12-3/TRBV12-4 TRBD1 CASSFLDRVVYGYTF TGTGCCAGCAGTTTTTTGGACAGGGTCGTCTATGGCTACACCTTC
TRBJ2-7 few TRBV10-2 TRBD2 CASSEGLAGDAYEQYF TGCGCCAGCAGTGAAGGTCTAGCGGGGGACGCCTACGAGCAGTACTTC
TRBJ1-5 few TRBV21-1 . CASSWSGTGDQPQHF TGTGCCAGCAGTTGGTCGGGTACGGGTGATCAGCCCCAGCATTTT
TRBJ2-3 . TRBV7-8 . CASSQVRVRDTDTQYF TGTGCCAGCAGCCAGGTACGGGTCCGCGACACAGATACGCAGTATTTT
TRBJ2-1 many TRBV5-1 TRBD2 CASEEEAGGSNEQFF TGCGCCAGCGAGGAGGAAGCGGGGGGGAGTAATGAGCAGTTCTTC
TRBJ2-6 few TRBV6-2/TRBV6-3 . CASSSDAPGGANVLTF TGTGCCAGCAGTTCTGACGCTCCGGGGGGGGCCAACGTCCTGACTTTC
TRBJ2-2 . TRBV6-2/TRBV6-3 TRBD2 CASSYSGLAGANTGELFF TGTGCCAGCAGTTACTCGGGACTAGCGGGAGCGAACACCGGGGAGCTGTTTTTT
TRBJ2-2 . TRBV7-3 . CASSRTVNTGELFF TGTGCCAGCAGCCGGACTGTTAACACCGGGGAGCTGTTTTTT
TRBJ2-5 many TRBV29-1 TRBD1 CSATGGKETQYF TGCAGCGCCACAGGGGGCAAGGAGACCCAGTACTTC
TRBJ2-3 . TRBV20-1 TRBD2 CSASPSGLTDTQYF TGCAGTGCTAGTCCTAGCGGGCTCACAGATACGCAGTATTTT
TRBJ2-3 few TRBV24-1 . CATSDSQDYSDTQYF TGTGCCACCAGTGATTCGCAGGACTATTCAGATACGCAGTATTTT
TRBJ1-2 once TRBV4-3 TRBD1 CASSVGQGVANYGYTF TGCGCCAGCAGCGTGGGACAGGGCGTAGCTAACTATGGCTACACCTTC
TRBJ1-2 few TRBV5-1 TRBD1 CASSPDRVYGYTF TGCGCCAGCAGCCCGGACAGGGTCTATGGCTACACCTTC
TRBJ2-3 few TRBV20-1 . CSAIQSSRLTDTQYF TGCAGTGCTATTCAGTCTAGCCGACTCACAGATACGCAGTATTTT
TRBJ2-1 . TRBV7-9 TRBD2 CASSGTLPRVAGEVQFF TGTGCCAGCAGCGGTACCCTTCCACGGGTAGCGGGGGAGGTGCAGTTCTTC
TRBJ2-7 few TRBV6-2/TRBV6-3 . CASSYSKVGGRDYEQYF TGTGCCAGCAGTTACTCGAAGGTCGGGGGACGGGACTACGAGCAGTACTTC
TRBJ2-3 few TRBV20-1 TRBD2 CSARSSGGGDTQYF TGCAGTGCTAGGTCCAGCGGGGGAGGAGATACGCAGTATTTT
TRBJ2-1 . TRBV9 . CASSLGSTLGYEQFF TGTGCCAGCAGCCTCGGTAGCACCTTAGGGTACGAGCAGTTCTTC
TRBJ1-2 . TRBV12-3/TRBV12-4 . CASSLRQVANYGYTF TGTGCCAGCAGTCTTAGACAGGTAGCTAACTATGGCTACACCTTC
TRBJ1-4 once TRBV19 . CASSDQGGRDEKLFF TGTGCCAGTAGTGATCAAGGTGGCAGGGATGAAAAACTGTTTTTT
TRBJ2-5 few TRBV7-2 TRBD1 CASSLAAGTEKTQYF TGTGCCAGCAGCTTAGCAGCCGGGACAGAGAAGACCCAGTACTTC
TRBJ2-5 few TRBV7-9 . CASSLETVSETQYF TGTGCCAGCAGCTTAGAGACAGTTTCAGAGACCCAGTACTTC
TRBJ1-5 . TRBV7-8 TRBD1 CASSFDRGLGQPQHF TGTGCCAGCAGCTTTGACAGGGGGCTCGGTCAGCCCCAGCATTTT
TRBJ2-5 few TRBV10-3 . CAISVTGTQETQYF TGTGCCATCAGTGTCACCGGGACCCAAGAGACCCAGTACTTC
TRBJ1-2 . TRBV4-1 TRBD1 CASSPLGQAFYGYTF TGCGCCAGCAGCCCTTTGGGACAGGCCTTCTATGGCTACACCTTC
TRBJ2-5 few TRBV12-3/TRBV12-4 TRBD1 CASRRQGRETQYF TGTGCCAGCAGGCGACAGGGGAGGGAGACCCAGTACTTC
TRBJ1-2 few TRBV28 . CASSELGVGVDYGYTF TGTGCCAGCAGTGAGTTGGGTGTTGGAGTGGACTATGGCTACACCTTC
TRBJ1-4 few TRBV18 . CASSRGSAGNEKLFF TGTGCCAGCTCACGCGGCTCGGCTGGCAATGAAAAACTGTTTTTT
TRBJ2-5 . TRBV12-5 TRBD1 CASGSDRGWETQYF TGTGCTAGTGGCTCAGACAGGGGATGGGAGACCCAGTACTTC